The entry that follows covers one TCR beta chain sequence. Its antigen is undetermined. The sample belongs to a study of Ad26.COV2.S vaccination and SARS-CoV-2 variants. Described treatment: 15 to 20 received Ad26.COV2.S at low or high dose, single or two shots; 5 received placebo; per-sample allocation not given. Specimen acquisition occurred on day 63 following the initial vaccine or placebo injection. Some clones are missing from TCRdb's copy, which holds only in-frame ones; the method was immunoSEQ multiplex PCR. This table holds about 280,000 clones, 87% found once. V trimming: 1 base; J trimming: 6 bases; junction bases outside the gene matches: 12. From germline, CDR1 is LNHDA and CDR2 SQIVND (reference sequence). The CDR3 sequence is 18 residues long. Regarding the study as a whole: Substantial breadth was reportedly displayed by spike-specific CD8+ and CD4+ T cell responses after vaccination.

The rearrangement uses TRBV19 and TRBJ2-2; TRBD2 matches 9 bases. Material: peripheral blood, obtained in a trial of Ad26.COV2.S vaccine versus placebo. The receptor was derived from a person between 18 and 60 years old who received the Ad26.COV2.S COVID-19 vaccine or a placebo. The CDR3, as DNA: TGTGCCAGTAGTATAGTGGGTAGCGGGGGCACGACGGCCGGGGAGCTGTTTTTT. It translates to CASSIVGSGGTTAGELFF.